This T cell receptor beta chain derives from a study of technical replicates of blood from several donors. Sequencing was performed with immunoSEQ multiplex PCR; in TCRdb, only in-frame clones are kept and a portion is missing. The profile shows about 94,000 clones, roughly 95% of them singletons. The receptor was derived from a human donor in good health. Sequencing was carried out using T cells isolated from PBMCs.

CDR3 DNA: TGTGCCAGCAGTTTATCCGGGACACCGACCTACGAGCAGTACTTC. Encoded protein: CASSLSGTPTYEQYF. V usage is TRBV28 and J usage is TRBJ2-7; tentatively, D is TRBD1 (6 bases). V lost 1 base and J lost 2, with 12 bases in between. The CDR3 length is 15 residues. CDR1 and CDR2 (germline): MDHEN, SYDVKM.